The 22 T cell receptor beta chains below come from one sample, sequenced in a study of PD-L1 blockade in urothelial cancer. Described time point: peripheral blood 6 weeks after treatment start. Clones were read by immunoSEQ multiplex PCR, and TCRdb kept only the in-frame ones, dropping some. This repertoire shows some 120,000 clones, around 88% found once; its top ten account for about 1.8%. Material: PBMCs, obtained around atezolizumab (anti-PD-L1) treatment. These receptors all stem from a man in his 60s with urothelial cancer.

The CDR3 is CASSPQDTSNEQFF. The DNA for the CDR3 is TGTGCCAGCAGCCCCCAGGACACATCCAATGAGCAGTTCTTC. The chain combines TRBV7-3 with TRBJ2-1; D may be TRBD1 (5 bases). This CDR3 region has 14 residues. CDR1 is SGHTA and CDR2 is FQGTGA in the germline V gene. Trimming took 5 bases from V and 6 from J, leaving 14 bases between them.

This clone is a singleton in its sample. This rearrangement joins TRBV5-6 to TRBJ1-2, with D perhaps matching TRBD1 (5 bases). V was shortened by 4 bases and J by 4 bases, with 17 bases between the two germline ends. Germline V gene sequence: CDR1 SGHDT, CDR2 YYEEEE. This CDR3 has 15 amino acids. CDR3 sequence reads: CASSLTFTGTYGYTF. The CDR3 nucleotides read TGTGCCAGCAGCCTTACCTTCACAGGAACCTATGGCTACACCTTC.

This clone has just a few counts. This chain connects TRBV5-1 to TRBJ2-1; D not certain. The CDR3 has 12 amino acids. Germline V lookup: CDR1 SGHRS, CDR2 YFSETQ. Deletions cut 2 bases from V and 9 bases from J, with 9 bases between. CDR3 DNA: TGCGCCAGCAGCTTTGAAGAGAGTGAGCAGTTCTTC. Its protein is CASSFEESEQFF.

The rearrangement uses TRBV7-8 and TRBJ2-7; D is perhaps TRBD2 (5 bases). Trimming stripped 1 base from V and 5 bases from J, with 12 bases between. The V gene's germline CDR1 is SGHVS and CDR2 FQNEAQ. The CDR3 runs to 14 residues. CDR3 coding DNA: TGTGCCAGCAGCTTAGGCGGCCACGGGGACGAGCAGTACTTC. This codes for CASSLGGHGDEQYF.

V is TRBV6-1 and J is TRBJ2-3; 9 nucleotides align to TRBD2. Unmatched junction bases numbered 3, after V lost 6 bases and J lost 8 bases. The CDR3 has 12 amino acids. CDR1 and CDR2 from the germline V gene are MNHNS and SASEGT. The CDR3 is CASSQAGGTQYF. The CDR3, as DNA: TGTGCCAGCAGCCAAGCGGGAGGTACGCAGTATTTT.

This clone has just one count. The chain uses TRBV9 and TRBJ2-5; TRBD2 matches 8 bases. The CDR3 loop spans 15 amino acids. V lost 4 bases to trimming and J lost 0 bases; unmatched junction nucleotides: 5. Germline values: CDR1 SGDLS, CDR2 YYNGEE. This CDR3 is CASSPGLGYQETQYF. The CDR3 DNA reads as TGTGCCAGCAGCCCGGGACTAGGGTACCAAGAGACCCAGTACTTC.

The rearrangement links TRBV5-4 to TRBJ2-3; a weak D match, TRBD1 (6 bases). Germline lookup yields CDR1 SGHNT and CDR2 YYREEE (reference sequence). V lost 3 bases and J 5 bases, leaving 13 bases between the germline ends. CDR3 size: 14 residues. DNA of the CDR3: TGTGCCAGCAGCTCCTGGGGGCTAGGAGATACGCAGTATTTT. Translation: CASSSWGLGDTQYF.

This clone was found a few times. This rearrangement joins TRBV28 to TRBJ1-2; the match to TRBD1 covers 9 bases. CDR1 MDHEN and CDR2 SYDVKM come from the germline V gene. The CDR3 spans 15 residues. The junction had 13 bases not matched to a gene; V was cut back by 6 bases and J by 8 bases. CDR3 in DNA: TGTGCCAGCAGACTGACCGGGACAGGGACGAAGGGCTACACCTTC. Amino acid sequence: CASRLTGTGTKGYTF.

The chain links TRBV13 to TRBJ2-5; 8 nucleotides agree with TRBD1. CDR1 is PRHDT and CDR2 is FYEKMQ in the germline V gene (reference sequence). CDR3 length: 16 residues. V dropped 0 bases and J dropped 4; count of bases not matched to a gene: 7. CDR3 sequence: CASSLGQGGGRETQYF. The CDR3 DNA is TGTGCCAGCAGCTTAGGACAGGGGGGAGGTCGAGAGACCCAGTACTTC.

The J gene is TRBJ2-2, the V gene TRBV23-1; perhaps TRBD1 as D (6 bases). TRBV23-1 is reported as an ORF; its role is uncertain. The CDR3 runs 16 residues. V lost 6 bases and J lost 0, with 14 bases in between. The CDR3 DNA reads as TGCGCCAGCAGGTTTACAGGGCAAACGAACACCGGGGAGCTGTTTTTT. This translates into CASRFTGQTNTGELFF.

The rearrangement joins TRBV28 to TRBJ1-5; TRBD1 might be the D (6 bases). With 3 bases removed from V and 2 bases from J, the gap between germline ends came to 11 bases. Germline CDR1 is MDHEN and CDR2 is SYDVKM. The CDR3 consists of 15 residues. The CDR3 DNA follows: TGTGCCAGCAGTTTGGTCAGGGGTGGCAATCAGCCCCAGCATTTT. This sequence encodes CASSLVRGGNQPQHF.

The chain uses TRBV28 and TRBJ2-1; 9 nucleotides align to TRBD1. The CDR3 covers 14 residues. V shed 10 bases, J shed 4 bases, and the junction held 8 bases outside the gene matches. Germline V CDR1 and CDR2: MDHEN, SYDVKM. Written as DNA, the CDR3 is TGTGCCAAGACACCGGGACAGGGATACAATGAGCAGTTCTTC. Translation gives CAKTPGQGYNEQFF.

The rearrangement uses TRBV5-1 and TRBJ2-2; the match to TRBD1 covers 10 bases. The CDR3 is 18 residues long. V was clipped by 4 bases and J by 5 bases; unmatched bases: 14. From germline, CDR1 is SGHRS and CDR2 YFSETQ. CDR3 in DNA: TGCGCCAGCAGCCCCGGGACAGGGGTCGATTTGCGGACCGGGGAGCTGTTTTTT. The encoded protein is CASSPGTGVDLRTGELFF.

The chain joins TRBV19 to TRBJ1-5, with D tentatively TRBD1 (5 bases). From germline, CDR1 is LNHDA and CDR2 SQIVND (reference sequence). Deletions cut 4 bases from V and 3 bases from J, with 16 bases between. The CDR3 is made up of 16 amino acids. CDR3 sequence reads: CASSKRREGNNQPQHF. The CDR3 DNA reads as TGTGCCAGTAGTAAGCGGAGGGAGGGGAACAATCAGCCCCAGCATTTT.

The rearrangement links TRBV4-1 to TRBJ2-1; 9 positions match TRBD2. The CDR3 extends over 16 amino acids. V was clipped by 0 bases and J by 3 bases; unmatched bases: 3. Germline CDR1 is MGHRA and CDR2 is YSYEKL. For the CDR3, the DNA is TGCGCCAGCAGCCAAGATAGGACTAGCGTCTACAATGAGCAGTTCTTC. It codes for CASSQDRTSVYNEQFF.

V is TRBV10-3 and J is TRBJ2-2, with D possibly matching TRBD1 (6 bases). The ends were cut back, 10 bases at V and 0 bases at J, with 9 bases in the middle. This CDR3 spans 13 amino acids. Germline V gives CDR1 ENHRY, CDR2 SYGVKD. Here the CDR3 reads CATQGSNTGELFF. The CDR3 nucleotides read TGTGCCACACAGGGCTCGAACACCGGGGAGCTGTTTTTT.

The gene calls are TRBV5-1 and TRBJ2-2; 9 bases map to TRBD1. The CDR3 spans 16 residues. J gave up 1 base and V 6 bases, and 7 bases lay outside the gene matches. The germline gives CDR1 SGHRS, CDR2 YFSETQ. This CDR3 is CASTHSGQGNTGELFF. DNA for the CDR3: TGCGCCAGCACCCATTCGGGACAGGGGAACACCGGGGAGCTGTTTTTT.

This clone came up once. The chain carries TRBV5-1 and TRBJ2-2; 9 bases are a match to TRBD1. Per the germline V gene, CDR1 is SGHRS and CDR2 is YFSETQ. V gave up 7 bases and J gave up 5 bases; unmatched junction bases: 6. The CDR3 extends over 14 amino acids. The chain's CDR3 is CASAGTGNTGELFF. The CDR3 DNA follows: TGCGCCAGCGCAGGGACAGGGAATACCGGGGAGCTGTTTTTT. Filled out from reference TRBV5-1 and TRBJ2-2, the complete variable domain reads KAGVTQTPRYLIKTRGQQVTLSCSPISGHRSVSWYQQTPGQGLQFLFEYFSETQRNKGNFPGRFSGRQFSNSRSEMNVSTLELGDSALYLCASAGTGNTGELFFGEGSRLTVL.

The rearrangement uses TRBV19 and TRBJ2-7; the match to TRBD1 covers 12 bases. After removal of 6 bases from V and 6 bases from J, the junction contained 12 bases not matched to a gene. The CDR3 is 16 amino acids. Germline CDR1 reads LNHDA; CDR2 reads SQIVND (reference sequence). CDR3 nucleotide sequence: TGTGCCAGTAGCCCTCCGGGACAGGGGGCTCCTCTCGAGCAGTACTTC. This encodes CASSPPGQGAPLEQYF. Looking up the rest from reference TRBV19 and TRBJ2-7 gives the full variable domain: DGGITQSPKYLFRKEGQNVTLSCEQNLNHDAMYWYRQDPGQGLRLIYYSQIVNDFQKGDIAEGYSVSREKKESFPLTVTSAQKNPTAFYLCASSPPGQGAPLEQYFGPGTRLTVT.

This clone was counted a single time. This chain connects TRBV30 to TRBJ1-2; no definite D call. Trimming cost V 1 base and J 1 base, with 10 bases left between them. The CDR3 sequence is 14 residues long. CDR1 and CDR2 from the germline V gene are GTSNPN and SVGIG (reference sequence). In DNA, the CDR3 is TGTGCCTGGAGTGAAGCATCGCTTAACTATGGCTACACCTTC. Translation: CAWSEASLNYGYTF.

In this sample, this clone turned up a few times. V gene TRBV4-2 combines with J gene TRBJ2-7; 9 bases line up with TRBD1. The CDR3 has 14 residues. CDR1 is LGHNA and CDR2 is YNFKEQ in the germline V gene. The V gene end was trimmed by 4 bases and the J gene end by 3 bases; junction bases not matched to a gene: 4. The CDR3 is CASSPGTGNYEQYF. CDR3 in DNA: TGTGCCAGCAGCCCCGGGACAGGGAACTACGAGCAGTACTTC.

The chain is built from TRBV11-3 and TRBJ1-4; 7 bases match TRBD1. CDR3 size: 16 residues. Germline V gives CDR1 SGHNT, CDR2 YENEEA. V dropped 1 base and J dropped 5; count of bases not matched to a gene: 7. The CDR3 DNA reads TGTGCCAGCAGCTTAGGTTCCGGGACAGAAAATGAAAAACTGTTTTTT. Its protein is CASSLGSGTENEKLFF.